This entry describes one TCR beta chain. It lacks a known antigen. Base qualities are not at hand, and no much larger clone is one base apart. The CDR3 sequence holds 13 residues, the cysteine and phenylalanine included. Only the CDR3 part of the read is kept: 39 bases, read in frame from the first base. The germline ends are 5 bases apart after V is trimmed by 5 bases and J by 0 bases. For CDR1 and CDR2, the germline V gene lists SGHRS and YFSETQ. The data are from a study of siplizumab effects on memory and regulatory T cells (dated by TCRdb to between 2017 and 2020). Regarding the research as a whole: The effect of the anti-CD2 antibody siplizumab on alloreactive T-cell subsets was examined in allogeneic mixed lymphocyte reactions constructed from human PBMCs. Study-level results and caveats: Compared with memory T cells, unstimulated naive T cells appeared more diverse, and naive cells seemed to make a substantial contribution to the alloresponse. Of the alloreactive CD4+ clones that could be mapped, the Treg-derived share averaged roughly 69% with siplizumab compared with roughly 27% in control reactions. No functional confirmation was obtained for the suppressive function of proliferating Tregs from siplizumab cultures. Because sequences at frequencies below about 10^-5 were poorly captured, only a minor fraction of alloreactive clones could be mapped back to unstimulated subsets. The cumulative frequency of alloreactive sequences traceable to unstimulated CD4+ memory T cells was significantly reduced by siplizumab. A naive or memory phenotype could not be assigned to roughly 80-97% of proliferating CD4+ or CD8+ clones.

The library was obtained by the immunoSEQ multiplex PCR assay. Each sample had some 94,000 TCR templates assayed by the deep sequencing platform. Genomic DNA extracted from sorted T cells was the material used for TCRbeta CDR3 sequencing. The paper's data handling went like this. The R programming language was used for the clonal analysis of the TCRbeta CDR3 data. Unstimulated samples were compared with post-reaction CFSE-low samples to define alloreactive CD4+ and CD8+ clones. Alloreactive CD4+ clones were assigned to regulatory or non-regulatory origin by matching sequences to sorted unstimulated Treg and non-Treg repertoires. The immuneACCESS repertoire file appears here via TCRdb, limited to in-frame rearrangements. These files lack a portion of the clones; in checked studies, under half of the deficit traces to unresolved V genes, and the cause of the others is not known. V, J and clone size are those of that table, while D and trimming were read from the DNA. The sample contains 45,000 to 60,000 clones, 87% of them found a single time. The leading ten clones occupy 0.35% of the sample.

In three donor pairs, further sequencing was done on unstimulated CD8+ naive, CD4+ memory, CD8+ TEMRA, CD4+ naive and CD8+ effector memory subsets. Sorted unstimulated T cells and proliferating T cells recovered from mixed lymphocyte reactions underwent TCRbeta CDR3 sequencing. Fresh whole blood from around eleven HLA-typed healthy donors served as the source for isolating PBMCs. The sample comprised naive CD8+ T cells sorted from blood. What this sample's cell subset or site label stands for: unstimulated naive T cells. The rearranged chain carries TRBV5-1 and TRBJ1-4, with no reliable assignment of the D segment. The origin of this receptor is a human donor in good health. At the DNA level, the sequence is TGCGCCAGCAGTGGGTCAACTAATGAAAAACTGTTTTTT. It codes for CASSGSTNEKLFF.